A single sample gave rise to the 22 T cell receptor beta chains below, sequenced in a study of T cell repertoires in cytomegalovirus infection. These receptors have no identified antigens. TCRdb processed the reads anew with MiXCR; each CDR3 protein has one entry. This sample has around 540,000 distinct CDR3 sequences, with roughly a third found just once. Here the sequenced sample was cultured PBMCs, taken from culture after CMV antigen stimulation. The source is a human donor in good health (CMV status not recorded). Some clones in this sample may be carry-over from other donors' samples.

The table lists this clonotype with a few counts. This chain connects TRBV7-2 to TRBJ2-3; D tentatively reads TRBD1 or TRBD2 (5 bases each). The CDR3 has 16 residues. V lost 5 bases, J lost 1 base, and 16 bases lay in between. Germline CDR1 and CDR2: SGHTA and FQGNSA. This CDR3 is CASSPSSGHRTDTQYF. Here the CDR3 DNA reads TGTGCCAGCAGCCCTTCCTCGGGGCATCGCACAGATACGCAGTATTTT. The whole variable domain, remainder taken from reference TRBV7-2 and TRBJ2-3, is GAGVSQSPSNKVTEKGKDVELRCDPISGHTALYWYRQSLGQGLEFLIYFQGNSAPDKSGLPSDRFSAERTGGSVSTLTIQRTQQEDSAVYLCASSPSSGHRTDTQYFGPGTRLTVL.

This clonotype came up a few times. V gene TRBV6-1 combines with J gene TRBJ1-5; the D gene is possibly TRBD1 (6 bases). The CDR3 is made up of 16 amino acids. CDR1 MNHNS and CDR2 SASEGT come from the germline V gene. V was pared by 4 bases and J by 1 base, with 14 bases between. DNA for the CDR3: TGTGCCAGCAGTGGAGGGGCAGGGGTCAGCAATCAGCCCCAGCATTTT. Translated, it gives CASSGGAGVSNQPQHF.

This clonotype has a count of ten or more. The CDR3 here is CASSPTRLAEGGSQYF. CDR3 in DNA: TGTGCCAGCAGCCCCACCCGCTTAGCGGAGGGAGGATCCCAGTACTTC. The chain links TRBV7-8 to TRBJ2-5, with D tentatively TRBD2 (6 bases). The CDR3 runs 16 residues. Germline CDR1 and CDR2: SGHVS and FQNEAQ. V was clipped by 5 bases and J by 9 bases, with 25 bases between them.

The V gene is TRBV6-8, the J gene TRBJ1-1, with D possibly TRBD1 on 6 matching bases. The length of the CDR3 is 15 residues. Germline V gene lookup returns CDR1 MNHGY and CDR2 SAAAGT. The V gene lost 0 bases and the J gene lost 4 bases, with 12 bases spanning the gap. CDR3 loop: CASSYSVGGGTEAFF. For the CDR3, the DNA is TGTGCCAGCAGTTACTCGGTTGGAGGGGGCACTGAAGCTTTCTTT.

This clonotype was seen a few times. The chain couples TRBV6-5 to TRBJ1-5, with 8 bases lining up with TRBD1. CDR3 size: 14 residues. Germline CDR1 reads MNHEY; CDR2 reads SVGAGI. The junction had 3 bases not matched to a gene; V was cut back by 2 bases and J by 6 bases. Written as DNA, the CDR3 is TGTGCCAGCAGTTACGGACAGGGAGGTCAGCCCCAGCATTTT. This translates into CASSYGQGGQPQHF.

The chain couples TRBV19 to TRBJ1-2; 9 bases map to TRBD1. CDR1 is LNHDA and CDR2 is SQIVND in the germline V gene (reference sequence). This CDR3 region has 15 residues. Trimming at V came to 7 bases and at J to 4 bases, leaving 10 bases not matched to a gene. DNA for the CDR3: TGTGCCAGTAACGTCCCGGGACAGGGACTCTATGGCTACACCTTC. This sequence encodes CASNVPGQGLYGYTF.

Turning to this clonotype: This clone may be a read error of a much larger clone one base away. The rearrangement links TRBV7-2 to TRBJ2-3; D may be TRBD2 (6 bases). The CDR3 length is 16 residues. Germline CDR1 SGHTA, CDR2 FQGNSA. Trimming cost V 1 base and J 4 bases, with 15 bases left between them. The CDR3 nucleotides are TGTGCCAGCAGCTTAGTGCTAGTGGGAGGCCCAGATACGCAGTATTTT. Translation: CASSLVLVGGPDTQYF. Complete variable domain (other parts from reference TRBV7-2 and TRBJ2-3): GAGVSQSPSNKVTEKGKDVELRCDPISGHTALYWYRQSLGQGLEFLIYFQGNSAPDKSGLPSDRFSAERTGGSVSTLTIQRTQQEDSAVYLCASSLVLVGGPDTQYFGPGTRLTVL.

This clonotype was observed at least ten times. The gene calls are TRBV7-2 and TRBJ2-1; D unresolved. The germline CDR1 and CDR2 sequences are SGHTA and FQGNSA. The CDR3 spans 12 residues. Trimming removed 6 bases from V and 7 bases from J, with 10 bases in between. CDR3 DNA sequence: TGTGCCAGCAGAGGCGCTAGGAATGAGCAGTTCTTC. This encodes CASRGARNEQFF.

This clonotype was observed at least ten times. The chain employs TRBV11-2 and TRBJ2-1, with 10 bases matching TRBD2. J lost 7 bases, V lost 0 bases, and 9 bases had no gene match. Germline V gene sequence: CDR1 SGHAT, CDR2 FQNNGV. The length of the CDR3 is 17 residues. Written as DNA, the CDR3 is TGTGCCAGCAGCTTAGACGGGGAGTCTAGCGGGAGTAATGAGCAGTTCTTC. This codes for CASSLDGESSGSNEQFF.

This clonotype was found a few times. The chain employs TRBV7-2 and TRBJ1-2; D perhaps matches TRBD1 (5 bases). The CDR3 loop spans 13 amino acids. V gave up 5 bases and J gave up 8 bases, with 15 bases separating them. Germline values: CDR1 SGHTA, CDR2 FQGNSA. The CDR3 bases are TGTGCCAGCAGCACGGAGTCCGGGACCGGCTACACCTTC. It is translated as CASSTESGTGYTF.

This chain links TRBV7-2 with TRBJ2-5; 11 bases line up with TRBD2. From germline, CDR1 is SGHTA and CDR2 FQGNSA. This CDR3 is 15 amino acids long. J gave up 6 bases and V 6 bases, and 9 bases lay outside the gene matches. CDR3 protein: CASRLGTSGQQTQYF. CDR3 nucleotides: TGTGCCAGCAGGCTCGGGACTAGCGGTCAACAGACCCAGTACTTC.

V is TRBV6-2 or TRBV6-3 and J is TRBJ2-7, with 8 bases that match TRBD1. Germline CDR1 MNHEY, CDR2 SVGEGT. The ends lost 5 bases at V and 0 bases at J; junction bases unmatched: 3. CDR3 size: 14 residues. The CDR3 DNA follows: TGTGCCAGCAGTAGACAGGGGATCTCCTACGAGCAGTACGTC. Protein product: CASSRQGISYEQYV.

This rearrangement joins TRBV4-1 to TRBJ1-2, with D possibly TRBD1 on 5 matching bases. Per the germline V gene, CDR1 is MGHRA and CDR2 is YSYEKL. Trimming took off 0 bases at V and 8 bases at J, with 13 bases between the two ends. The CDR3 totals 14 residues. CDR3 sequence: CASSQDRGIGGYTF. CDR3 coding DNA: TGCGCCAGCAGCCAAGATCGGGGGATAGGAGGCTACACCTTC.

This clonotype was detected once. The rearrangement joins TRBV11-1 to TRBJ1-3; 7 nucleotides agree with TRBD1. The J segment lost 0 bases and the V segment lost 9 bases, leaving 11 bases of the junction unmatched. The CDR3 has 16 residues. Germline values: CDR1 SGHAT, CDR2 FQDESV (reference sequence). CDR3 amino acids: CARDDRVPSSGNTIYF. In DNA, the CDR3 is TGTGCCAGGGACGACAGGGTTCCCTCCTCTGGAAACACCATATATTTT.

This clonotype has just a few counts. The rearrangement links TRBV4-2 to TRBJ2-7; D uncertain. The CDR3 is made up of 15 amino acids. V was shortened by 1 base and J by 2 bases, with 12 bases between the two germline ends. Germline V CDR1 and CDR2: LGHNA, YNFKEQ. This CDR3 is CASSQGLLATYEQYF. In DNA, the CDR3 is TGTGCCAGCAGCCAAGGCCTCCTTGCCACCTACGAGCAGTACTTC.

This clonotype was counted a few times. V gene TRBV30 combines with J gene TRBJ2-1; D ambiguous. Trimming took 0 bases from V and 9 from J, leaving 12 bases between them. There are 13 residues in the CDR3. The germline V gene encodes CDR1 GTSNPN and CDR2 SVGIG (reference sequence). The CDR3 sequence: CAWSVGLGVEQFF. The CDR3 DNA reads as TGTGCCTGGAGTGTAGGCCTAGGCGTTGAGCAGTTCTTC.

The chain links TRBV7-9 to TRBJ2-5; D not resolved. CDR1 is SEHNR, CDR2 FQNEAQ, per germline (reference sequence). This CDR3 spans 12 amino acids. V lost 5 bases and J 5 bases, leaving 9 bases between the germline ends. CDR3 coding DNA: TGTGCCAGCAGCGAGGACGCTGAGACCCAGTACTTC. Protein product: CASSEDAETQYF.

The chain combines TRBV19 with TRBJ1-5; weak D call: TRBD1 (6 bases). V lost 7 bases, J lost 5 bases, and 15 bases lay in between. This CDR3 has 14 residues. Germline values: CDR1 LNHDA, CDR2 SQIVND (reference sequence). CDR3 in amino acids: CASNGARGHQPQHF. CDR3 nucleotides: TGTGCCAGTAATGGGGCCAGGGGCCATCAGCCCCAGCATTTT. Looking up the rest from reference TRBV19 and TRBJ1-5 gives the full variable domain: DGGITQSPKYLFRKEGQNVTLSCEQNLNHDAMYWYRQDPGQGLRLIYYSQIVNDFQKGDIAEGYSVSREKKESFPLTVTSAQKNPTAFYLCASNGARGHQPQHFGDGTRLSIL.

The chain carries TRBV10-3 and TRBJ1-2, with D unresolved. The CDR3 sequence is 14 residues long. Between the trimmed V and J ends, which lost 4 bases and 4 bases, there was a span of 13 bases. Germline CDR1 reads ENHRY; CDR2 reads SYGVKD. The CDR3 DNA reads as TGTGCCATCAGTGGTGACGCAGTTCCCTATGGCTACACCTTC. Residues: CAISGDAVPYGYTF.

CDR3 sequence: CASSLTLTDTQYF. CDR3 DNA sequence: TGTGCCAGCAGCTTAACCCTCACAGATACGCAGTATTTT. This sequence joins TRBV11-2 and TRBJ2-3, with D unresolved. Looked up from germline, CDR1 is SGHAT and CDR2 is FQNNGV. The CDR3 loop spans 13 amino acids. Trimming took 2 bases from V and 2 from J, leaving 5 bases between them.

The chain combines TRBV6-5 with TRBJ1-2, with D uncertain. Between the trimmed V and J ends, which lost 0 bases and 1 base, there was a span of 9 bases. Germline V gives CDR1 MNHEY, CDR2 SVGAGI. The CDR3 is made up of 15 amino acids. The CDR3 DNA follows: TGTGCCAGCAGTTACTCTGGCAGCTATAACTATGGCTACACCTTC. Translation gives CASSYSGSYNYGYTF.

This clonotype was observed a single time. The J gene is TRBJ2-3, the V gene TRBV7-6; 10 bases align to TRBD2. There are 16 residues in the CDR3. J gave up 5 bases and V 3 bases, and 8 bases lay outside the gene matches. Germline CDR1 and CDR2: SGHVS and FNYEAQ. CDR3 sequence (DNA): TGTGCCAGCAGCTTCGAAGCGGGAGGGCCCAGAGATACGCAGTATTTT. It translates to CASSFEAGGPRDTQYF.